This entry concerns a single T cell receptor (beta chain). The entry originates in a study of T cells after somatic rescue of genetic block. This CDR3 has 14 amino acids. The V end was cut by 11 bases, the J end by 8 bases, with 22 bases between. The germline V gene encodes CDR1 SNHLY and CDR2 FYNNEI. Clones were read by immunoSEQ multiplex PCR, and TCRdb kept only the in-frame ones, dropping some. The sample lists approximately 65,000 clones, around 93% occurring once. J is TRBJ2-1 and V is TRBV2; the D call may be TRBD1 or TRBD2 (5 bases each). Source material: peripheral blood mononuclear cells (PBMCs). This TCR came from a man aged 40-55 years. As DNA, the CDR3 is TGTGCCGGGGCCTTAGCGTCCAATTGGCATGAGCAGTTCTTC. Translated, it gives CAGALASNWHEQFF.